This is a list of T cell receptor beta chains from one sample in a study of OX40 agonist ivuxolimab in advanced cancers. Clones were sequenced by immunoSEQ multiplex PCR, and TCRdb holds only the in-frame ones, with some missing. The sample has about 100,000 clones, 75% to 90% seen once. Sequenced here: CD4+ or CD8+ T cells sorted from blood, sampled in a trial of the OX40 agonist ivuxolimab. These receptors were obtained from an adult with an advanced solid tumor such as melanoma, head and neck, liver or kidney cancer. Each CDR3 is given with its conserved first and last residue. Each record gives: D gene, J gene, V gene, CDR3 length, clone size, CDR3 DNA, CDR3 protein. The D gene is left open where the match is weak. Size values are once, few and many counts, or a class for expanded clones, and some rows have none.

d_gene: TRBD2
j_gene: TRBJ2-5
v_gene: TRBV12-5
len: 14
abundance: once
CDR3nt: TGTGCTAGTGGTTTGGGCGGGAGTTCGGAGACCCAGTACTTC
CDR3aa: CASGLGGSSETQYF

d_gene: TRBD2
j_gene: TRBJ2-7
v_gene: TRBV4-2
len: 18
abundance: -
CDR3nt: TGTGCCAGCAGCCAAGCTCGGCTAGCGGGAGGGCTTTCCTACGAGCAGTACTTC
CDR3aa: CASSQARLAGGLSYEQYF

d_gene: TRBD2
j_gene: TRBJ2-2
v_gene: TRBV10-3
len: 17
abundance: -
CDR3nt: TGTGCCATCAGTGGGAGGAGCGGGAGGCCGAACACCGGGGAGCTGTTTTTT
CDR3aa: CAISGRSGRPNTGELFF

d_gene: -
j_gene: TRBJ1-2
v_gene: TRBV6-6
len: 13
abundance: -
CDR3nt: TGTGCCAGCAGTCGGTCGGTTAACTATGGCTACACCTTC
CDR3aa: CASSRSVNYGYTF

d_gene: -
j_gene: TRBJ2-7
v_gene: TRBV5-1
len: 15
abundance: -
CDR3nt: TGCGCCAGCAGCTTGGCGGGCCGGGATGCCTACGAGCAGTACTTC
CDR3aa: CASSLAGRDAYEQYF

d_gene: -
j_gene: TRBJ1-5
v_gene: TRBV6-6
len: 15
abundance: -
CDR3nt: TGTGCCAGCAGTAATCAACCGGGGGGGGAATCAGCCCAGCATTTT
CDR3aa: CASSNQPGGESAQHF

d_gene: -
j_gene: TRBJ1-2
v_gene: TRBV6-6
len: 12
abundance: -
CDR3nt: TGTGCCAGTTCGAGGGACTACTATGGCTACACCTTC
CDR3aa: CASSRDYYGYTF

d_gene: TRBD2
j_gene: TRBJ2-3
v_gene: TRBV6-5
len: 15
abundance: once
CDR3nt: TGTGCCAGCTGGGCTAGCGGGGGTGGGGCAGATACGCAGTATTTT
CDR3aa: CASWASGGGADTQYF

d_gene: -
j_gene: TRBJ1-4
v_gene: TRBV5-1
len: 13
abundance: -
CDR3nt: TGCGCCAGCAGCTCTGACAGAAATGAAAAACTGTTTTTT
CDR3aa: CASSSDRNEKLFF

d_gene: -
j_gene: TRBJ2-3
v_gene: TRBV19
len: 14
abundance: once
CDR3nt: TGTGCCAGTAGTAATACCCCCTCGACAGATACGCAGTATTTT
CDR3aa: CASSNTPSTDTQYF

d_gene: -
j_gene: TRBJ2-7
v_gene: TRBV30
len: 16
abundance: -
CDR3nt: TGTGCCTGGACCGCACCCCGGGACACCGCTCACTACGAGCAGTACTTC
CDR3aa: CAWTAPRDTAHYEQYF

d_gene: TRBD1
j_gene: TRBJ1-5
v_gene: TRBV2
len: 14
abundance: -
CDR3nt: TGTGCCAGCAGTGATGGGGACAGGGACCAGCCCCAGCATTTT
CDR3aa: CASSDGDRDQPQHF

d_gene: -
j_gene: TRBJ2-5
v_gene: TRBV6-5
len: 15
abundance: -
CDR3nt: TGTGCCAGCAGTTACACCATACTGGGGAGTGAGACCCAGTACTTC
CDR3aa: CASSYTILGSETQYF

d_gene: -
j_gene: TRBJ1-4
v_gene: TRBV5-1
len: 14
abundance: -
CDR3nt: TGCGCCAGCAGCAGGAGTGCAACTAATGAAAAACTGTTTTTT
CDR3aa: CASSRSATNEKLFF

d_gene: -
j_gene: TRBJ1-1
v_gene: TRBV5-6
len: 15
abundance: -
CDR3nt: TGTGCCAGCAGCTTGGTGTGGGGGCGTTCCACTGAAGCTTTCTTT
CDR3aa: CASSLVWGRSTEAFF

d_gene: TRBD2
j_gene: TRBJ2-3
v_gene: TRBV2
len: 18
abundance: -
CDR3nt: TGTGCCAGCACCAGGGGGAGCGGGAGGCGCACTAGCACAGATACGCAGTATTTT
CDR3aa: CASTRGSGRRTSTDTQYF

d_gene: -
j_gene: TRBJ2-6
v_gene: TRBV5-1
len: 16
abundance: -
CDR3nt: TGCGCCAGCAGCTTCCAGAGCGGTTCTGGGGCCAACGTCCTGACTTTC
CDR3aa: CASSFQSGSGANVLTF

d_gene: TRBD2
j_gene: TRBJ2-2
v_gene: TRBV19
len: 18
abundance: -
CDR3nt: TGTGCCAGTAGTCCAGAAGGGACTAGCGGGTTTAACACCGGGGAGCTGTTTTTT
CDR3aa: CASSPEGTSGFNTGELFF

d_gene: -
j_gene: TRBJ2-2
v_gene: TRBV19
len: 15
abundance: -
CDR3nt: TGTGCCAGCTTACAGGGCGGGGGCCTCACCGGGGAGCTGTTTTTT
CDR3aa: CASLQGGGLTGELFF

d_gene: -
j_gene: TRBJ1-1
v_gene: TRBV28
len: 13
abundance: -
CDR3nt: TGTGCCCTCTCGGGGCGGAAGAACACTGAAGCTTTCTTT
CDR3aa: CALSGRKNTEAFF

d_gene: -
j_gene: TRBJ2-1
v_gene: TRBV6-1
len: 12
abundance: -
CDR3nt: TGTGCCAGCAGTGAAGCAGGGGGGGAGCAGTTCTTC
CDR3aa: CASSEAGGEQFF

d_gene: -
j_gene: TRBJ1-2
v_gene: TRBV21-1
len: 16
abundance: -
CDR3nt: -
CDR3aa: CASSKGWGRGSGGYTF

d_gene: TRBD1
j_gene: TRBJ2-7
v_gene: TRBV29-1
len: 13
abundance: -
CDR3nt: TGCAGCGTTGAGGGACAGGGGGCCTACGAGCAGTACTTC
CDR3aa: CSVEGQGAYEQYF

d_gene: -
j_gene: TRBJ1-1
v_gene: TRBV5-1
len: 14
abundance: once
CDR3nt: TGCGCCAGCAGCTTAGCACAGGGGAACACTGAAGCTTTCTTT
CDR3aa: CASSLAQGNTEAFF

d_gene: -
j_gene: TRBJ2-1
v_gene: TRBV19
len: 16
abundance: -
CDR3nt: TGTGCCAGTAGTTCCCCCGGGACACCGGGGTACAATGAGCAGTTCTTC
CDR3aa: CASSSPGTPGYNEQFF

d_gene: TRBD1
j_gene: TRBJ1-2
v_gene: TRBV5-4
len: 14
abundance: -
CDR3nt: TGTGCCAGCAGCTCAAGACAGGGGGGCTATGGCTACACCTTC
CDR3aa: CASSSRQGGYGYTF

d_gene: TRBD2
j_gene: TRBJ2-1
v_gene: TRBV11-1
len: 17
abundance: -
CDR3nt: TGTGCCAGCAGCTTAGAGGCGCGGACTAGCGGGAGGAATGAGCAGTTCTTC
CDR3aa: CASSLEARTSGRNEQFF

d_gene: -
j_gene: TRBJ2-7
v_gene: TRBV5-1
len: 15
abundance: -
CDR3nt: TGCGCCAGCAGCTTTAGGCCAGGTGACTCCTACGAGCAGTACTTC
CDR3aa: CASSFRPGDSYEQYF

d_gene: -
j_gene: TRBJ2-7
v_gene: TRBV19
len: 15
abundance: -
CDR3nt: TGTGCCAGTAGTATAGCTTGGAACAGTGCCTACGAGCAGTACTTC
CDR3aa: CASSIAWNSAYEQYF

d_gene: -
j_gene: TRBJ1-1
v_gene: TRBV5-1
len: 14
abundance: -
CDR3nt: TGCGCCAGCAGCTTGGTTGGGGCAGACACTGAAGCTTTCTTT
CDR3aa: CASSLVGADTEAFF